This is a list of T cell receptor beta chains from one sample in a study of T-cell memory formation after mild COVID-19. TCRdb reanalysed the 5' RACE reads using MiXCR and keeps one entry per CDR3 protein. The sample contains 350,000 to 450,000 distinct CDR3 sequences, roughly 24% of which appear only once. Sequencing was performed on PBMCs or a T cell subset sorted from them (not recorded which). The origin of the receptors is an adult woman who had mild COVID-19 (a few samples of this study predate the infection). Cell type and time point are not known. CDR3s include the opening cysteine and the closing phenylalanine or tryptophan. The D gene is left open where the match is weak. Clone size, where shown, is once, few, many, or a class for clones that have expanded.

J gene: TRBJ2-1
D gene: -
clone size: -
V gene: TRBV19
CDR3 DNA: TGTGCCAGTAGTGGGGGGGCAGGGGCCTACAATGAGCAGTTCTTC
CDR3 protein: CASSGGAGAYNEQFF

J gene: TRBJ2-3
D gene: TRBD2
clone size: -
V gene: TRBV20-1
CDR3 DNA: TGCAGTGCTATAGCGGGGGCGGATACGCAGTATTTT
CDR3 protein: CSAIAGADTQYF

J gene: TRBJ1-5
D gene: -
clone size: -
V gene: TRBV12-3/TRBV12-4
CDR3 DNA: TGTGCCAGCAGGTTAGGGGGGAGCAATCAGCCCCAGCATTTT
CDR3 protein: CASRLGGSNQPQHF

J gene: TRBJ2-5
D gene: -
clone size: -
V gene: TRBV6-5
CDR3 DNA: TGTGCCAGCAGTTCCCCCGGCCAAGAGACCCAGTACTTC
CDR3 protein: CASSSPGQETQYF

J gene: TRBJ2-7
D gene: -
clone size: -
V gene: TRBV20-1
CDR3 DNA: TGCAGTGCTCCCCACCGGGACATGGAAAGGGACGAGCAGTACTTC
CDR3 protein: CSAPHRDMERDEQYF

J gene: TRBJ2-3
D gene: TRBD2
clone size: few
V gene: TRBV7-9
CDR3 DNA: TGTGCCAGCAGCTTTAGCGGGATCGGCACAGATACGCAGTATTTT
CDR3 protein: CASSFSGIGTDTQYF

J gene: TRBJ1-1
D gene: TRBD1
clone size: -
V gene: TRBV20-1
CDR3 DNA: TGCAGTGCTAGAGAGATTCCGGGACAGGGGGGTACTGAAGCTTTCTTT
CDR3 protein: CSAREIPGQGGTEAFF

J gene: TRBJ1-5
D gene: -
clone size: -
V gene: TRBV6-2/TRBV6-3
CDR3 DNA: TGTGCCAGCAGTCCTTCCCTTTGGGATCAGCCCCAGCATTTT
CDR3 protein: CASSPSLWDQPQHF

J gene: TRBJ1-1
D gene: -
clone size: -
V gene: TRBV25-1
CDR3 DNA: TGTGCCAGCAGTCACAGGGTCTCTAGCACTGAAGCTTTCTTT
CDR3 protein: CASSHRVSSTEAFF

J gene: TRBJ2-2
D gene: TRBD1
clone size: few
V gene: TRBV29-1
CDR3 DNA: TGCAGCGCTAAGACAGGGCGTCTTACCGGGGAGCTGTTTTTT
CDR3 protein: CSAKTGRLTGELFF

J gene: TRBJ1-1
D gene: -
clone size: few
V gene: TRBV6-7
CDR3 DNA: TGTGCCAGCAGATCCTCCGGGACTTCGGGGAACACTGAAGCTTTCTTT
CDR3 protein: CASRSSGTSGNTEAFF

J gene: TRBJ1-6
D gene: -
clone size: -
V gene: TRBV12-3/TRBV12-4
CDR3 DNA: TGTGCCAGCAGTTTGTCCGGGGGTGGCTCACCCCTCCACTTT
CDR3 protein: CASSLSGGGSPLHF

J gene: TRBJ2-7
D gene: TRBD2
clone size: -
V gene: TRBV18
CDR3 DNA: TGTGCCAGCTCACCTGCCCTACTTTCGGGAGGCTCCTACGAGCAGTACTTC
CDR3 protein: CASSPALLSGGSYEQYF

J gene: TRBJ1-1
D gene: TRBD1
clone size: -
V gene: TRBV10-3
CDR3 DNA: TGTGCCATCAGTGAGTCGGGACAGATGAACACTGAAGCTTTCTTT
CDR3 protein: CAISESGQMNTEAFF

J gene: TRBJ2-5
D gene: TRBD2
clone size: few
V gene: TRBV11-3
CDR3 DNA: TGTGCCAGCAGCCCCCCGGGAGGGCAAGAGACCCAGTACTTC
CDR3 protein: CASSPPGGQETQYF

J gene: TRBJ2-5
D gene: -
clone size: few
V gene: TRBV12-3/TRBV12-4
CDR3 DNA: TGTGCCAGCAGTTTTGGGGTTATGGAGACCCAGTACTTC
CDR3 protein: CASSFGVMETQYF

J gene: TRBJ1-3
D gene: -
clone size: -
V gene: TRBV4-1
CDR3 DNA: TGCGCCAGCAGCCAACCGACAGCGGGAAGCTCTGGAAACACCATATATTTT
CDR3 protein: CASSQPTAGSSGNTIYF

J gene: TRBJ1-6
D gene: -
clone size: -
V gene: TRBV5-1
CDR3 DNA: TGCGCCAGCAGCTTGGATTCAAGAGGTTCACCCCTCCACTTT
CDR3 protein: CASSLDSRGSPLHF

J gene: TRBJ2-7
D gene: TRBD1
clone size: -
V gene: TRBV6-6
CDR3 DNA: TGTGCCAGCAGCCACACGGGACAGGGGGAAGGGGACTCCTACGAGCAGTACTTC
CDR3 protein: CASSHTGQGEGDSYEQYF

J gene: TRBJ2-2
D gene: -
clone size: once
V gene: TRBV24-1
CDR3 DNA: TGTGCCACCAGTGATGCCGGACAGTACACCGGGGAGCTGTTTTTT
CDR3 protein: CATSDAGQYTGELFF

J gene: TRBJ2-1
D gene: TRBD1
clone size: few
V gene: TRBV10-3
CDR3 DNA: TGTGCCACCGGGACAGCAACCTTCAATGAGCAGTTCTTC
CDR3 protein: CATGTATFNEQFF

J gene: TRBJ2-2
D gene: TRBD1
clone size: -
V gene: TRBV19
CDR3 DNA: TGTGCCAGTCCGGGACAGGGAACTAACACCGGGGAGCTGTTTTTT
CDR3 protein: CASPGQGTNTGELFF

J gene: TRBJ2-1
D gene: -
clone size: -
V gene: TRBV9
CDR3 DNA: TGTGCCAGCAGCGTAGCCCCGAACAATGAGCAGTTCTTC
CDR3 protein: CASSVAPNNEQFF

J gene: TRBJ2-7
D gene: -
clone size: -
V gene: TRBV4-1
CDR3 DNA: TGCGCCAGCAGCCAAAATCCGGTCTCGGAGCAGTACTTC
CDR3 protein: CASSQNPVSEQYF

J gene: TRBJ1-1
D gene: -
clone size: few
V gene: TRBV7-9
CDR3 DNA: TGTGCCAGCAGCTTAGGGGGGAACGGGGAATATGAAGCTTTCTTT
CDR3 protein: CASSLGGNGEYEAFF

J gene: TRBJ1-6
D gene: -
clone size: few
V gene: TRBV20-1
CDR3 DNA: TGCAGTGCTACCGACAGCTCCTATAATTCACCCCTCCACTTT
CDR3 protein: CSATDSSYNSPLHF

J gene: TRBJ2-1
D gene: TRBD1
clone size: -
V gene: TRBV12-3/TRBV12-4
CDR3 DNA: TGTGCCAGCAGTCAAGGACAGGGGGCTCTCCAATACAATGAGCAGTTCTTC
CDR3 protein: CASSQGQGALQYNEQFF

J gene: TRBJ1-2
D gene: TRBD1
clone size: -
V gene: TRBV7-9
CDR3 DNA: TGTGCCAGCAGCCCTATAGGCAGGGGGTTGGACTATGGCTACACCTTC
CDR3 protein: CASSPIGRGLDYGYTF

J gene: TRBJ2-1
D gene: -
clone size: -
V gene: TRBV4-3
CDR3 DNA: TGCGCCAGCAGCCAGATAGCGGATCTCACCTACAATGAGCAGTTCTTC
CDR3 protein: CASSQIADLTYNEQFF

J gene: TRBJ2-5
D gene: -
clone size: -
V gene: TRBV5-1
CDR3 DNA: TGCGCCAGCAGCTTGTCCACGGCGGAGGAGACCCAGTACTTC
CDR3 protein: CASSLSTAEETQYF

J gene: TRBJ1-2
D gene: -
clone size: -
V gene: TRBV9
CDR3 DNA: TGTGCCAGCAGCGCAAGCGGGGAGTCCTATAACTATGGCTACACCTTC
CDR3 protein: CASSASGESYNYGYTF

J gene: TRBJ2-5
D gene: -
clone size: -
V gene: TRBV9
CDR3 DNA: TGTGCCAGCAGCTACCGACAGGATGAAGAGACCCAGTACTTC
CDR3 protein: CASSYRQDEETQYF

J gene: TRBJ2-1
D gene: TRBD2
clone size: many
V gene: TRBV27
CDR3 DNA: TGTGCCAGCAGCTCCGGGACTAGAATTTTGGATGAGCAGTTCTTC
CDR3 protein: CASSSGTRILDEQFF

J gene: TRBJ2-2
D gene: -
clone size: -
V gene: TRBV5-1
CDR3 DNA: TGCGCCAGCAATTTAGGGCGGGTCTCTAGGAACACCGGGGAGCTGTTTTTT
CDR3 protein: CASNLGRVSRNTGELFF